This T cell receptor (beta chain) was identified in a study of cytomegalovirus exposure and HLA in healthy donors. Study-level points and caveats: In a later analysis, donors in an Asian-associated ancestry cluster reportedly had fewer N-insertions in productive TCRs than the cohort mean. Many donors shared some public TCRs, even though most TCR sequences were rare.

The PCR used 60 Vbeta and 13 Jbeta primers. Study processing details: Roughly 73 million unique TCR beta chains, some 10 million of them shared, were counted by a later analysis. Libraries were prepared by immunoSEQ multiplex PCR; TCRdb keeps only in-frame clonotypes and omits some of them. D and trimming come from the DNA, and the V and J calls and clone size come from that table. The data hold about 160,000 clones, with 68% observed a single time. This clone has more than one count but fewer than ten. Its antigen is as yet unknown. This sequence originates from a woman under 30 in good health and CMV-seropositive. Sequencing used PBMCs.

The CDR3 bases are TGCGCCAGCAGCTGGCAGGGTGATTCACCCCTCCACTTT. It is translated as CASSWQGDSPLHF. This sequence joins TRBV4-3 and TRBJ1-6, with D maybe TRBD1 (5 bases). Trimming took off 5 bases at V and 8 bases at J, with 10 bases between the two ends. Germline CDR1 and CDR2: LGHNA and YSLEER. This CDR3 spans 13 amino acids.